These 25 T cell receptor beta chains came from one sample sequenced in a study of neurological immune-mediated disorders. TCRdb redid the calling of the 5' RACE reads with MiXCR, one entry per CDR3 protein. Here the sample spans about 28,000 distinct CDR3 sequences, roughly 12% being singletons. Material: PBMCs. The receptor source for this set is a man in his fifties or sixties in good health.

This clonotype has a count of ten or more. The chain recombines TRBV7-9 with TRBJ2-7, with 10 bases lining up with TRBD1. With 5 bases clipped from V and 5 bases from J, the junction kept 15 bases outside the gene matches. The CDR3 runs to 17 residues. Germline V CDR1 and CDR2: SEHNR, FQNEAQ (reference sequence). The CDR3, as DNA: TGTGCCAGCAGCGAGCGAGCACCGGGACAGGGGCGGAACGAGCAGTACTTC. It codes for CASSERAPGQGRNEQYF. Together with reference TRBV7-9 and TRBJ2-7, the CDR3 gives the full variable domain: DTGVSQNPRHKITKRGQNVTFRCDPISEHNRLYWYRQTLGQGPEFLTYFQNEAQLEKSRLLSDRFSAERPKGSFSTLEIQRTEQGDSAMYLCASSERAPGQGRNEQYFGPGTRLTVT.

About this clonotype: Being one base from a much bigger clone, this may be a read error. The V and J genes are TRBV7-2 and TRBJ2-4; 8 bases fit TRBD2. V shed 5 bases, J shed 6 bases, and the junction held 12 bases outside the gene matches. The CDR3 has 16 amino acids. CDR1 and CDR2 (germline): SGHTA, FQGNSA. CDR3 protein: CASSMGLGAVSNIQYF. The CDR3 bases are TGTGCCAGCAGCATGGGACTAGGGGCGGTTTCAAACATTCAGTACTTC.

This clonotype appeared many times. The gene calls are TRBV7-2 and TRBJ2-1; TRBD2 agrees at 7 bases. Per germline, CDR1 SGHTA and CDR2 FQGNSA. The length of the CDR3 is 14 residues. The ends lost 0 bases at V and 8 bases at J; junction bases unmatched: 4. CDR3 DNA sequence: TGTGCCAGCAGCTTAGCGGGAGGGCCTGATGAGCAGTTCTTC. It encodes CASSLAGGPDEQFF.

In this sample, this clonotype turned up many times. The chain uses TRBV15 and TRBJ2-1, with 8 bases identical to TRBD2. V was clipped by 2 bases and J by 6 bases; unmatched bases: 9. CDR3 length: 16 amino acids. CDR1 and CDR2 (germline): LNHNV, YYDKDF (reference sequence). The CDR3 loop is CATSRMGLGLGNEQFF. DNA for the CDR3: TGTGCCACCAGCAGAATGGGACTAGGACTAGGCAATGAGCAGTTCTTC.

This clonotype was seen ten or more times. The CDR3 sequence is CASSLVVGDLKETQYF. In nucleotides, the CDR3 is TGTGCCAGCAGCTTAGTCGTAGGGGACTTAAAAGAGACCCAGTACTTC. The rearrangement joins TRBV7-9 to TRBJ2-5; D is possibly TRBD2 (6 bases). This CDR3 has 16 amino acids. V lost 1 base, J lost 3 bases, and 15 bases lay in between. Germline assignment: CDR1 SEHNR and CDR2 FQNEAQ (reference sequence).

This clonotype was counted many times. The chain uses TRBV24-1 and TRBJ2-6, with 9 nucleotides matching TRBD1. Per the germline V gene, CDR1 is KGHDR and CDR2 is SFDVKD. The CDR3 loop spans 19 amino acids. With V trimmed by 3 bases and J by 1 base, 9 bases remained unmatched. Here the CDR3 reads CATSDPRTGVNSGANVLTF. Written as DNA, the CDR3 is TGTGCCACCAGTGATCCAAGGACAGGGGTTAATTCTGGGGCCAACGTCCTGACTTTC.

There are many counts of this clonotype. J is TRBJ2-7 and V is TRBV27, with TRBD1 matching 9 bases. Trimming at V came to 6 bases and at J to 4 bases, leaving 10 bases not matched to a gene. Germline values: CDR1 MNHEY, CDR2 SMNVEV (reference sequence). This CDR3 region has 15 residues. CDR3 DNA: TGTGCCAGCAGGGAGGGACAGGGAGAGAGTTACGAGCAGTACTTC. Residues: CASREGQGESYEQYF.

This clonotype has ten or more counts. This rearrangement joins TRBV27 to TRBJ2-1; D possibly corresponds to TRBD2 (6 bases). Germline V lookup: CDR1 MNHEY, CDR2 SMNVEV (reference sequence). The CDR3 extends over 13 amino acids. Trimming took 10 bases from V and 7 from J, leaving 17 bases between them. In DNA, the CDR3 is TGTGCCACCCTGGGGGGAGTCGGAAATGAGCAGTTCTTC. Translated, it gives CATLGGVGNEQFF.

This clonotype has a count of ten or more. The CDR3 protein is CASSFSGTSGSNEQFF. CDR3 coding DNA: TGTGCCAGCAGCTTTTCTGGGACTAGCGGGAGTAATGAGCAGTTCTTC. The chain recombines TRBV7-2 with TRBJ2-1, with 14 nucleotides matching TRBD2. The trim removed 3 bases at V and 7 bases at J, leaving 5 bases unmatched. CDR3 size: 16 residues. CDR1 and CDR2 from the germline V gene are SGHTA and FQGNSA.

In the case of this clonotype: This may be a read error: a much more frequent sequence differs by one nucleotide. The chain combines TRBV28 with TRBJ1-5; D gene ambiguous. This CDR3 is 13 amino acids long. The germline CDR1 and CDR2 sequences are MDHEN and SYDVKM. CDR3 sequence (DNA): TGTGCCAGCAGGTCATCCCGAAACCAGCCCCAGAATTTT. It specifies CASRSSRNQPQNF.

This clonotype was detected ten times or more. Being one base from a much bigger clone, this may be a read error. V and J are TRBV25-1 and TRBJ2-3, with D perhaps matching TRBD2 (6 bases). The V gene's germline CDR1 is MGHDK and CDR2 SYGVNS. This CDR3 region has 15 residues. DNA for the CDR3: TGTGTCAGCAGTGAATGGCGGGACAGCACAGATACGCAGTATTTT. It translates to CVSSEWRDSTDTQYF.

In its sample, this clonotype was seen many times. In DNA form, the CDR3 reads TGTGCCAGCAGCTTAGGGGGCTGGAGCTCCTACGAGCAGTACTTC. This gives the protein CASSLGGWSSYEQYF. The V call is TRBV7-2, the J call TRBJ2-7; D perhaps matches TRBD1 (5 bases). The germline gives CDR1 SGHTA, CDR2 FQGNSA. The CDR3 runs 15 residues. V was pared by 1 base and J by 0 bases, with 10 bases between. The whole variable domain, filled in from reference TRBV7-2 and TRBJ2-7, reads GAGVSQSPSNKVTEKGKDVELRCDPISGHTALYWYRQSLGQGLEFLIYFQGNSAPDKSGLPSDRFSAERTGGSVSTLTIQRTQQEDSAVYLCASSLGGWSSYEQYFGPGTRLTVT.

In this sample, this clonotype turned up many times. CDR3 nucleotide sequence: TGTGCCAGCAGCTTAGTTATCACAGGGGGCTCCTACGAGCAGTACTTC. Its protein product is CASSLVITGGSYEQYF. This chain connects TRBV7-8 to TRBJ2-7; 8 bases fit TRBD1. Germline V CDR1 and CDR2: SGHVS, FQNEAQ. The CDR3 has 16 amino acids. V was pared by 1 base and J by 0 bases, with 5 bases of the junction left unmatched.

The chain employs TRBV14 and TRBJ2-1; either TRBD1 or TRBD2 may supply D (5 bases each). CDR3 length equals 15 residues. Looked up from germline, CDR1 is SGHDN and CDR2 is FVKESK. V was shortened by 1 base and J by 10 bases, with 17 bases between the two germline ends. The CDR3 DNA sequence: TGTGCCAGCAGCCAAGCCAAAGGGGAGAGTCGAGAGCAGTTCTTC. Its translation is CASSQAKGESREQFF.

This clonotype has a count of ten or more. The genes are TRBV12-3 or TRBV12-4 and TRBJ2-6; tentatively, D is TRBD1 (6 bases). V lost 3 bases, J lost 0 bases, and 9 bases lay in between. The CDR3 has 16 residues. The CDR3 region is CASSFGGYSGANVLTF. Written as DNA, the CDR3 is TGTGCCAGCAGTTTTGGGGGCTACTCTGGGGCCAACGTCCTGACTTTC.

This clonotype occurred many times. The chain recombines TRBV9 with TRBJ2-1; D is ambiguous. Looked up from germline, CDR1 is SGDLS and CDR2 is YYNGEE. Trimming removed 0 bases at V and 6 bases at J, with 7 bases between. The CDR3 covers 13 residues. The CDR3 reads CASSVEGGNEQFF. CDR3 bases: TGTGCCAGCAGCGTAGAGGGCGGCAATGAGCAGTTCTTC.

CDR3 DNA: TGTGCCAGCAGAGGCCCCCTAACTAGCACAGATACGCAGTATTTT. Encoded protein: CASRGPLTSTDTQYF. V usage is TRBV3-1 and J usage is TRBJ2-3; D is unclear. Trimming left V 6 bases short and J 0 bases short, with 13 bases between. CDR3 length: 15 amino acids. Germline V lookup: CDR1 LGHDT, CDR2 YNNKEL (reference sequence).

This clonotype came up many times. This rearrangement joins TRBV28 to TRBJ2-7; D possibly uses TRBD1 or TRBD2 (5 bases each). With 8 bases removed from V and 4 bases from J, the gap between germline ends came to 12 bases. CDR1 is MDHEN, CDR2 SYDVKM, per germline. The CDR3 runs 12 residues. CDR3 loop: CASRDVGYEQYF. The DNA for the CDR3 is TGTGCCAGCCGGGACGTAGGTTACGAGCAGTACTTC.

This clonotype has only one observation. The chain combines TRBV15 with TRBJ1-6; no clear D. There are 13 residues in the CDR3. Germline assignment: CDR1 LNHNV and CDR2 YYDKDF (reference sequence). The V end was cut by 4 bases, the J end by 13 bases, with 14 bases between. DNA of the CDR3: TGTGCCACCAGCACAGGACCTTACGGGCCCCTCCACTTT. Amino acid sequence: CATSTGPYGPLHF. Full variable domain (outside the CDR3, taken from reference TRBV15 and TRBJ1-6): DAMVIQNPRYQVTQFGKPVTLSCSQTLNHNVMYWYQQKSSQAPKLLFHYYDKDFNNEADTPDNFQSRRPNTSFCFLDIRSPGLGDTAMYLCATSTGPYGPLHFGNGTRLTVT.

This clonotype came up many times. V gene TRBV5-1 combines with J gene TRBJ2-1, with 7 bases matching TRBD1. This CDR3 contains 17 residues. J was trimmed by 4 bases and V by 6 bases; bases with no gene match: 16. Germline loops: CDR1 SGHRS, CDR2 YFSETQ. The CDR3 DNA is TGCGCCAGCACTCCGGGGTCGGGGTCAGGGGGTTACAATGAGCAGTTCTTC. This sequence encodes CASTPGSGSGGYNEQFF.

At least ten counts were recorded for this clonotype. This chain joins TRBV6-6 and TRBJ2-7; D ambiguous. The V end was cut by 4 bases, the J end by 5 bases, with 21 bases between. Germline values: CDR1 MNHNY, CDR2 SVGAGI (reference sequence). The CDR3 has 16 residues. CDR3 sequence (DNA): TGTGCCAGCAGTTCACCCCCCGACAAGCCCACCCACGAGCAGTACTTC. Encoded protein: CASSSPPDKPTHEQYF.

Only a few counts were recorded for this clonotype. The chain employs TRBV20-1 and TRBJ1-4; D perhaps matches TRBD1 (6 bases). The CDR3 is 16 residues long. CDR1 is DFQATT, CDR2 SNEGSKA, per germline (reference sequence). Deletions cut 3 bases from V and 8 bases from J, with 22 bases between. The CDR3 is CSASGQRGPGGEKLFF. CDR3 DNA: TGCAGTGCTAGTGGCCAGAGAGGACCGGGGGGCGAAAAACTGTTTTTT.

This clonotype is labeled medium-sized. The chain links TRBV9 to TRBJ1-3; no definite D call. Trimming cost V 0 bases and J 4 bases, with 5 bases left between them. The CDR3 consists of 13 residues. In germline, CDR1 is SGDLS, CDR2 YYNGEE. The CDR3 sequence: CASSVDLGNTIYF. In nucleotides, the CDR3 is TGTGCCAGCAGCGTAGATTTGGGAAACACCATATATTTT. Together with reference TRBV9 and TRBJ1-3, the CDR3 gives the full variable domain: DSGVTQTPKHLITATGQRVTLRCSPRSGDLSVYWYQQSLDQGLQFLIQYYNGEERAKGNILERFSAQQFPDLHSELNLSSLELGDSALYFCASSVDLGNTIYFGEGSWLTVV.

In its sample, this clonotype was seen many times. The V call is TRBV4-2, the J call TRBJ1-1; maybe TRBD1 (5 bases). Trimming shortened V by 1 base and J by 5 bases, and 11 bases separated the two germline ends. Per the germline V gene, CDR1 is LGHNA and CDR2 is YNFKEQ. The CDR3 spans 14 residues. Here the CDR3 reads CASSQGGGGTEAFF. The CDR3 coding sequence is TGTGCCAGCAGCCAAGGGGGGGGGGGAACTGAAGCTTTCTTT.

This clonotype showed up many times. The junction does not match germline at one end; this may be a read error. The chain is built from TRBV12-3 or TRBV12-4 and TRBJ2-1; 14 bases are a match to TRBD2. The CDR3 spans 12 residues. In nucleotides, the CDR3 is TGTGCCAGCAGCTCCGGACTAGCGGGAGGATCCTTC. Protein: CASSSGLAGGSF.